These T cell receptor beta chains were read from a single sample in a study of neurological immune-mediated disorders. TCRdb re-called the 5' RACE reads with MiXCR, one entry per CDR3 protein. Seen here are over 45,000 distinct CDR3 sequences, under 5% observed once, and the top ten hold roughly 1.9%. The sequencing input was CD4+ T cells from blood. These receptor sequences come from a middle-aged woman with multiple sclerosis. Both conserved end residues are trimmed from each CDR3.

TRBV5-1	TRBJ1-3	ASSRELSGNTIY
TRBV6-1	TRBJ1-1	ASSQGTEAF
TRBV7-8	TRBJ1-5	ASSSDSSLSNQPQH
TRBV7-8	TRBJ2-3	ASSPYTDTQY
TRBV5-1	TRBJ2-6	ASSPTASGANVLT
TRBV20-1	TRBJ2-7	SAGGGAFSYEQY
TRBV21-1	TRBJ2-1	ASSKLDLSNEQF
TRBV20-1	TRBJ2-6	SATGGTYSGANVLT
TRBV4-1	TRBJ1-3	ASSSITGLTGNTIY
TRBV4-2	TRBJ1-2	ASSQVPLGQGAGGYT
TRBV12-3/TRBV12-4	TRBJ1-1	ASSFSGKTEAF
TRBV25-1	TRBJ1-1	ASSEAARYEAF
TRBV29-1	TRBJ1-1	SVEGGDGAF
TRBV7-9	TRBJ2-4	ASSLASGTRIIQY
TRBV6-1	TRBJ2-2	ASLRGGAIGELF
TRBV3-1	TRBJ2-2	ASSQDPGLRVGELF
TRBV10-3	TRBJ2-2	AISSGVVELF
TRBV2	TRBJ2-3	ASKTDRATDTQY
TRBV10-3	TRBJ2-1	AISKTGSYNEQF
TRBV4-2	TRBJ2-6	ASSPVGGTGGSGANVLT
TRBV10-3	TRBJ2-6	ATGPGQGTKGANVLT
TRBV15	TRBJ1-6	ATSRDKRTVNSPLH
TRBV7-9	TRBJ2-6	ASSLGTGLVGANVLT
TRBV18	TRBJ1-2	ASSPPGTQYYGYT
TRBV3-1	TRBJ2-1	ASSQGGTLYNEQF
TRBV2	TRBJ2-5	ASSETGPETQY
TRBV6-1	TRBJ1-4	ASSEAGRRTNEKLF
TRBV6-6	TRBJ1-6	ASSPTGSDNSPLH
TRBV20-1	TRBJ1-1	SAEGPRHPAAF
TRBV7-9	TRBJ2-3	ASSPKGPDTQY
TRBV20-1	TRBJ1-4	SARIGTGNEKLF
TRBV7-2	TRBJ1-5	ASSLELGGGLNQPQH
TRBV4-1	TRBJ2-5	ASSQDPKETQY
TRBV2	TRBJ2-7	ASSDQGKGYEQY
TRBV20-1	TRBJ2-1	SARTSGAGNEQF
TRBV5-1	TRBJ1-2	ASSLEQGYGYT
TRBV5-1	TRBJ1-1	ASSLVLSTEAF
TRBV11-1	TRBJ1-2	ASSFGFLYGYT
TRBV29-1	TRBJ1-1	SVDDRNTEAF
TRBV5-1	TRBJ2-3	ASSPRTADTQY
TRBV4-1	TRBJ1-4	ASSLQAGSEKLF